Listed below are T cell receptor beta chains from one sample, sequenced in a study of T cell repertoires in cytomegalovirus infection. These receptors have no identified antigens. Each CDR3 protein is one row after TCRdb ran MiXCR on the reads. The sample shows 80,000 or so distinct CDR3 sequences, 35% to 50% of them seen only once. Here the sequenced sample was CD8+ T cells from cultured PBMCs, taken from culture after CMV antigen stimulation. These TCRs come from a human donor in good health (CMV status not recorded). Some clones in this sample may be carry-over from other donors' samples. Each CDR3 is given with its conserved first and last residue. D genes are given only for firm matches.

v_call	d_call	j_call	cdr3_aa
TRBV6-2/TRBV6-3	NA	TRBJ1-5	CASSYSGLPNQPQHF
TRBV7-4	NA	TRBJ1-3	CASGAYSIRDKPRDSGNTIYF
TRBV6-1	NA	TRBJ2-7	CASSAGRWNSYEQYF
TRBV7-2	TRBD2	TRBJ2-5	CASAPDGTSGGEETQYF
TRBV5-4	TRBD1	TRBJ1-2	CASSLGTDPGYTF
TRBV11-3	TRBD1	TRBJ2-5	CASSDPGQGGQETQYF
TRBV4-2	NA	TRBJ1-2	CASSSLGEANYGYTF
TRBV4-3	NA	TRBJ1-1	CASSQVLGSNTEAFF
TRBV7-9	NA	TRBJ1-4	CASSRENGATNEKLFF
TRBV3-1	NA	TRBJ2-1	CASSQVSGEQFF
TRBV19	TRBD2	TRBJ2-4	CASSIFAGGALSIQYF
TRBV7-8	NA	TRBJ2-7	CASSDFFLSSYEQYF
TRBV7-9	TRBD1	TRBJ2-3	CASSDRQGPYTDTQYF
TRBV7-2	TRBD2	TRBJ2-1	CASSRPVLAGGNYNEQFF
TRBV12-3/TRBV12-4	TRBD2	TRBJ2-1	CASRNRGDNEQFF
TRBV4-1	NA	TRBJ1-5	CASSQGGQGQPQHF
TRBV7-6	NA	TRBJ1-4	CASSLGPIDEKLFF
TRBV6-6	TRBD1	TRBJ1-2	CASQGGRGYTF
TRBV4-3	NA	TRBJ2-5	CASSQAKLETQYF
TRBV2	NA	TRBJ2-1	CASSQGGHNEQFF
TRBV7-9	NA	TRBJ2-7	CASSLLTGVDEQYF
TRBV20-1	NA	TRBJ2-3	CSVPFHRDFRTDTQYF
TRBV28	NA	TRBJ2-5	CASSLGVVETQYF
TRBV4-3	NA	TRBJ1-3	CASSQDQKGSGNTIYF
TRBV7-6	NA	TRBJ2-2	CASSLIHQNTGELFF